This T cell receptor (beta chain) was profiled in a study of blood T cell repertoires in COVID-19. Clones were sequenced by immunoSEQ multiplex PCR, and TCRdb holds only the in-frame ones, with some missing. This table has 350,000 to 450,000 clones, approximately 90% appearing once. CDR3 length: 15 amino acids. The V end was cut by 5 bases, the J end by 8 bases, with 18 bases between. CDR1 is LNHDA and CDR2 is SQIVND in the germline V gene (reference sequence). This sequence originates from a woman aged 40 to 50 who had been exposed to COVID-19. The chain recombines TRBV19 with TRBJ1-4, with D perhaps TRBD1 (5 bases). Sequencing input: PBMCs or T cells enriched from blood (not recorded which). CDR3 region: CASSARERGREKLFF. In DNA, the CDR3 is TGTGCCAGTAGTGCCCGGGAGCGGGGGAGAGAAAAACTGTTTTTT.